The T cell receptor (beta chain) described here comes from a study of beta chain features in type 1 diabetes. The study's findings and limits: Researchers caution that PCR might favor shorter templates, equally among patients and controls. In the patient group, naive, central memory and Treg TCRB repertoires seemed more alike than in the healthy donor group. Sequencing from cDNA could over-represent high-TCR-expressing cells.

A remark on this clone: Its antigen is as yet unknown. Other DNA sequences from this sample encode an identical CDR3 as well.

Sequencing targeted expressed TCRB transcripts, as all isolated RNA had been reverse transcribed. Naive, central memory and regulatory T cell samples averaged roughly 3.8 million reads. Assay: immunoSEQ multiplex PCR; the TCRdb copy retains only in-frame clones and omits some. The sample holds 350,000 to 450,000 clones, over 12% seen once. The germline V gene encodes CDR1 KGHSH and CDR2 LQKENI. V dropped 3 bases and J dropped 7; count of bases not matched to a gene: 2. The CDR3 spans 15 residues. This rearrangement joins TRBV18 to TRBJ2-1; 14 bases fit TRBD2. The receptor's source is a woman between 18 and 29 years old in good health. Sequencing was performed on naive CD4+ T cells from blood. DNA of the CDR3: TGTGCCAGCTCACCGGGACTAGCGGGAGCGAATGAGCAGTTCTTC. Its protein product is CASSPGLAGANEQFF.